The 20 T cell receptor beta chains listed next were all sequenced from one sample in a study of T cell changes during pregnancy in multiple sclerosis. Method: immunoSEQ multiplex PCR; TCRdb's copy keeps in-frame clones and lacks some. The sample lists about 40,000 clones; roughly 92% were seen once. The sequencing used CD4+ T cells from peripheral blood mononuclear cells, collected before pregnancy. The receptors originated from a female donor with multiple sclerosis, enrolled in a pregnancy study.

The J gene is TRBJ1-1, the V gene TRBV7-9, with 8 bases that match TRBD1. The CDR3 runs to 14 residues. J gave up 8 bases and V 2 bases, and 7 bases lay outside the gene matches. Germline-derived CDR1 and CDR2 are SEHNR and FQNEAQ (reference sequence). The CDR3 sequence: CASSLIQGGSEAFF. In nucleotides, the CDR3 is TGTGCCAGCAGCTTAATACAGGGGGGATCAGAAGCTTTCTTT.

V is TRBV7-2 and J is TRBJ2-5; D possibly corresponds to TRBD1 (5 bases). The DNA end is more similar to TRBJ2-7, so the J call may be wrong. CDR3 size: 11 residues. The germline CDR1 and CDR2 sequences are SGHTA and FQGNSA. CDR3 residues: CASSSQGEQYF. CDR3 nucleotides: TGTGCCAGCAGCTCCCAGGGCGAGCAGTACTTC.

This sequence joins TRBV14 and TRBJ1-2; D might be TRBD1 (5 bases). V was pared by 4 bases and J by 8 bases, with 14 bases between. There are 13 residues in the CDR3. CDR1 and CDR2 (germline): SGHDN, FVKESK. CDR3 coding DNA: TGTGCCAGCAGCCCCAAGCGGGGGACCGGCTACACCTTC. This encodes CASSPKRGTGYTF.

With regard to this clone: Distinct nucleotide sequences in the sample also encode this CDR3. The rearrangement uses TRBV19 and TRBJ1-1, with TRBD1 matching over 9 bases. Germline-derived CDR1 and CDR2 are LNHDA and SQIVND (reference sequence). V gave up 5 bases and J gave up 11 bases; unmatched junction bases: 12. The CDR3 runs to 14 residues. The CDR3 DNA reads TGTGCCAGTAGTTGGCCTCCTGGACAGGGGAAGGCTTTCTTT. Its protein product is CASSWPPGQGKAFF.

V gene TRBV18 combines with J gene TRBJ2-3, with D tentatively TRBD1 (5 bases). The V gene's germline CDR1 is KGHSH and CDR2 LQKENI. Between the trimmed V and J ends, which lost 1 base and 5 bases, there was a span of 16 bases. The CDR3 spans 16 residues. This CDR3 reads CASSPLGVPSGDTQYF. CDR3 coding DNA: TGTGCCAGCTCACCACTAGGGGTACCTAGTGGAGATACGCAGTATTTT.

The chain couples TRBV29-1 to TRBJ2-7, with 10 bases identical to TRBD1. The CDR3 consists of 15 residues. The trim removed 4 bases at V and 5 bases at J, leaving 11 bases unmatched. CDR1 SQVTM and CDR2 ANQGSEA come from the germline V gene. CDR3 coding DNA: TGCAGCGTTGCGGGTACGACCGGGACAGGGGACGAGCAGTACTTC. Translating gives CSVAGTTGTGDEQYF.

The chain employs TRBV27 and TRBJ2-7; D perhaps matches TRBD1 (6 bases). The CDR3 consists of 14 residues. The germline V gene has CDR1 MNHEY and CDR2 SMNVEV (reference sequence). V was pared by 1 base and J by 0 bases, with 7 bases between. The DNA for the CDR3 is TGTGCCAGCAGTTTATTGGACAGCTCCTACGAGCAGTACTTC. This gives the protein CASSLLDSSYEQYF.

The chain has TRBV6-5 and TRBJ2-7; 9 nucleotides agree with TRBD2. The CDR3 consists of 14 residues. The germline gives CDR1 MNHEY, CDR2 SVGAGI. V dropped 2 bases and J dropped 7; count of bases not matched to a gene: 6. In nucleotides, the CDR3 is TGTGCCAGCAGTTACCGGCTAGCGGGACAGGAGCAGTACTTC. Translation: CASSYRLAGQEQYF.

This clone is labeled as medium-sized (0.01 to 0.1%). The chain carries TRBV30 and TRBJ1-4; D unresolved. Germline V lookup: CDR1 GTSNPN, CDR2 SVGIG (reference sequence). Trimming cost V 1 base and J 8 bases, with 17 bases left between them. The CDR3 runs to 15 residues. The CDR3 region is CAWSGGGNSLEKLFF. The DNA for the CDR3 is TGTGCCTGGAGTGGCGGCGGTAACTCACTAGAAAAACTGTTTTTT.

This clone is a singleton in its sample. The chain links TRBV6-5 to TRBJ1-2; 9 bases are shared with TRBD1. CDR1 is MNHEY, CDR2 SVGAGI, per germline. V was clipped by 2 bases and J by 7 bases; unmatched bases: 5. This CDR3 region has 14 residues. The CDR3 bases are TGTGCCAGCAGTTACAACAGGGGGCTCGGTGGCTACACCTTC. This codes for CASSYNRGLGGYTF.

The chain links TRBV5-8 to TRBJ1-1; 9 bases align to TRBD1. The CDR3 length is 16 residues. V trimming: 6 bases; J trimming: 3 bases; junction bases outside the gene matches: 12. Germline lookup yields CDR1 SGHTS and CDR2 YDEGEE. Here the CDR3 reads CASNPYRGRIDTEAFF. In DNA form, the CDR3 reads TGTGCCAGCAACCCATACAGGGGGCGCATCGACACTGAAGCTTTCTTT.

The gene calls are TRBV7-3 and TRBJ2-5, with 9 bases aligning to TRBD1. Germline CDR1 is SGHTA and CDR2 is FQGTGA. Trimming took 2 bases from V and 4 from J; bases not matched to a gene: 8. The CDR3 sequence is 16 residues long. CDR3: CASSLHGQGSVETQYF. CDR3 DNA: TGTGCCAGCAGCTTACATGGACAGGGGTCTGTAGAGACCCAGTACTTC.

V is TRBV11-2 and J is TRBJ2-1, with 9 bases that match TRBD2. From germline, CDR1 is SGHAT and CDR2 FQNNGV. This CDR3 region has 14 residues. V gave up 3 bases and J gave up 4 bases; unmatched junction bases: 1. CDR3 residues: CASSLREGYNEQFF. In DNA, the CDR3 is TGTGCCAGCAGCTTGCGGGAGGGATACAATGAGCAGTTCTTC.

This rearrangement joins TRBV4-3 to TRBJ2-7; TRBD2 might be the D (7 bases). Germline lookup yields CDR1 LGHNA and CDR2 YSLEER. There are 14 residues in the CDR3. The V gene lost 1 base and the J gene lost 3 bases, with 10 bases spanning the gap. CDR3 loop: CASSQGGGGYEQYF. Here the CDR3 DNA reads TGCGCCAGCAGCCAAGGGGGAGGGGGCTACGAGCAGTACTTC.

The chain has TRBV7-9 and TRBJ2-5, with D perhaps TRBD1 (5 bases). This CDR3 spans 11 amino acids. Trimming removed 6 bases at V and 5 bases at J, with 7 bases between. Germline values: CDR1 SEHNR, CDR2 FQNEAQ (reference sequence). The CDR3 bases are TGTGCCAGCAGTTCAGGGGAGACCCAGTACTTC. This translates into CASSSGETQYF. The variable domain in full, with the rest retrieved from reference TRBV7-9 and TRBJ2-5, is DTGVSQNPRHKITKRGQNVTFRCDPISEHNRLYWYRQTLGQGPEFLTYFQNEAQLEKSRLLSDRFSAERPKGSFSTLEIQRTEQGDSAMYLCASSSGETQYFGPGTRLLVL.

V is TRBV7-2 and J is TRBJ2-3; D is unresolved. Germline loops: CDR1 SGHTA, CDR2 FQGNSA. V was cut by 4 bases and J by 4 bases, with 3 bases left in between. The CDR3 extends over 11 amino acids. Written as DNA, the CDR3 is TGTGCCAGCAGCTCGGCAGATACGCAGTATTTT. Protein: CASSSADTQYF.

J is TRBJ2-3 and V is TRBV4-2; TRBD2 might be the D (7 bases). The CDR3 is 15 residues long. CDR1 is LGHNA and CDR2 is YNFKEQ in the germline V gene. Trimming removed 3 bases at V and 5 bases at J, with 15 bases between. The CDR3 DNA reads as TGTGCCAGCAGCCAGGGGACGGGGGGCCGAGATACGCAGTATTTT. It codes for CASSQGTGGRDTQYF.

As regards this clone: A read error may account for a junction end that differs from germline. CDR3 amino acids: CASSLWGGITDTQYF. CDR3 nucleotide sequence: TGTGCCAGCAGTCTATGGGGGGGGATCACAGATACGCAGTATTTT. The chain couples TRBV28 to TRBJ2-3, with 7 positions matching TRBD2. Germline V CDR1 and CDR2: MDHEN, SYDVKM. This CDR3 is 15 amino acids long.

This chain connects TRBV23-1 to TRBJ2-3, with D possibly being TRBD2 (7 bases). TRBV23-1 belongs to the ORF category, with a function that is uncertain. V gave up 5 bases and J gave up 0 bases, with 33 bases separating them. The CDR3 has 22 amino acids. The CDR3 sequence: CASSSGGHPPDPNRLSTDTQYF. DNA of the CDR3: TGCGCCAGCAGTTCGGGGGGACACCCCCCGGACCCTAACCGTCTGAGCACAGATACGCAGTATTTT.

The V gene is TRBV14, the J gene TRBJ2-3; D may be TRBD2 (6 bases). The CDR3 spans 16 residues. CDR1 is SGHDN, CDR2 FVKESK, per germline. V gave up 3 bases and J gave up 0 bases, with 13 bases separating them. The CDR3 sequence is CASSHGGIASTDTQYF. For the CDR3, the DNA is TGTGCCAGCAGCCACGGCGGGATCGCGAGCACAGATACGCAGTATTTT.